This TCR beta chain was sequenced for a study of cytomegalovirus exposure and HLA in healthy donors. Study results and limitations: Specificity for CMV antigens was confirmed in vitro for a few of the CMV-associated chains. In a later analysis, HLA-associated beta chains showed higher expansion and lower generation probabilities than comparable chains.

Notes on this clone: Its antigen is undetermined.

Trimming cost V 3 bases and J 3 bases; bases outside gene matches: 11. The CDR3 totals 18 residues. Looked up from germline, CDR1 is LGHNA and CDR2 is YNFKEQ. The study ran its PCR with 60 Vbeta and 13 Jbeta primers. Sequencing was performed with immunoSEQ multiplex PCR; in TCRdb, only in-frame clones are kept and a portion is missing. The sample yields around 150,000 clones, 76% seen once. The sequenced material came from PBMCs. The chain combines TRBV4-2 with TRBJ2-4; 10 nucleotides line up with TRBD2. This clonotype originated in a woman in her thirties or forties in good health and CMV-seronegative. CDR3 protein: CASSHNPSAGGVKNIQYF. In DNA, the CDR3 is TGTGCCAGCAGCCATAATCCGTCAGCGGGAGGGGTCAAAAACATTCAGTACTTC.